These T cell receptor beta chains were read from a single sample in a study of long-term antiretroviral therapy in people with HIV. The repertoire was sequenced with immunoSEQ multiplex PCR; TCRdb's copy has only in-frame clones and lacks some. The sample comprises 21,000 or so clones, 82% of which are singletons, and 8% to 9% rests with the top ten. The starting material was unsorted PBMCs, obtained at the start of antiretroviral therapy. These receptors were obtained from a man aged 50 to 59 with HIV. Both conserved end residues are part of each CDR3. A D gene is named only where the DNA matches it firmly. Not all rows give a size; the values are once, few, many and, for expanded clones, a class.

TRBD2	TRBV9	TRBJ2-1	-	TGTGCCAGCAGCGTCGGGGGGACCCCGTTCTACAATGAGCAGTTCTTC	CASSVGGTPFYNEQFF
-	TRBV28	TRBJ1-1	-	TGTGCCAGCAGTTTTCCCTTTCCCTATAGACAGGACCTAAGGGGGGACACTGAAGCTTTCTTT	CASSFPFPYRQDLRGDTEAFF
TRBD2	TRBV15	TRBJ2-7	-	TGTGCCACCAGCAGAGAGCCAGGGACTACCTACGAGCAGTACTTC	CATSREPGTTYEQYF
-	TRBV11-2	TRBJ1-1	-	TGTGCCAGCAGCTTAGATAGGGTGGGCAACACTGAAGCTTTCTTT	CASSLDRVGNTEAFF
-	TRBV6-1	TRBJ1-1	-	TGTGCCAGCAGTGAAGTGAGGAACACTGAAGCTTTCTTT	CASSEVRNTEAFF
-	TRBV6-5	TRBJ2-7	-	TGTGCCAGCAGTTACCGGGCAGGGACCCTATACGAGCAGTACTTC	CASSYRAGTLYEQYF
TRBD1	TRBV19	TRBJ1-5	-	TGTGCCAGTAGTTCTCGACAGGGGGCTAACAATCAGCCCCAGCATTTT	CASSSRQGANNQPQHF
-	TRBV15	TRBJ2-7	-	TGTGCCACCAGCAGAGATTACAGCTACGAGCAGTACTTC	CATSRDYSYEQYF
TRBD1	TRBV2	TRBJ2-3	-	TGTGCCAGCCAGGACAGGGCGACTGGAGATACGCAGTATTTT	CASQDRATGDTQYF
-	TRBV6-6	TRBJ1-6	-	TGTGCCAGCAGTCTCAACAAAACACCCCTCCACTTT	CASSLNKTPLHF
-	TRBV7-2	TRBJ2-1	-	TGTGCCAGCAGCTTAGGACCTAACAATGAGCAGTTCTTC	CASSLGPNNEQFF
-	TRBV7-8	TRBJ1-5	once	TGTGCCAGCAGCTTAGTTCCCGGGTATAGCAATCAGCCCCAGCATTTT	CASSLVPGYSNQPQHF
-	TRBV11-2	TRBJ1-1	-	TGTGCCAGCAGCCCTCTTACACCCGCAGCTTTGAACACTGAAGCTTTCTTT	CASSPLTPAALNTEAFF
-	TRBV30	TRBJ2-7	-	TGTGCCTGGAGTGTACTGGCGGGGACCTACGAGCAGTACTTC	CAWSVLAGTYEQYF
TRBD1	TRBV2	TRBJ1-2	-	TGTGCCAGCAGTGAATGGGACAGGGTAAATGGCTACACCTTC	CASSEWDRVNGYTF
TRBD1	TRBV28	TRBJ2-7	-	TGTGCCAGCAGTCCGAACCCACGGGACAGGGGTATGGACGAGCAGTACTTC	CASSPNPRDRGMDEQYF
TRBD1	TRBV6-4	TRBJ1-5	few	TGTGCCAGCAGCGGACAGGCGGGGGGACAGCCCCAGCATTTT	CASSGQAGGQPQHF
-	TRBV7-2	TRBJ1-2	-	TGTGCCAGCAGCCTGAGAGGGCTAGGGGCCAGGGTGATTGGTGGCTACACCTTC	CASSLRGLGARVIGGYTF
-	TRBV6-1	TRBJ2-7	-	TGTGCCAGCAGAGTCTTAATCGGCCAAATGAGCGAGCAGTACTTC	CASRVLIGQMSEQYF
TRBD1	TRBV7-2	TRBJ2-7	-	TGTGCCAGCAGCCAAGACAGGGGGCAAGTGGGCGAGCAGTACTTC	CASSQDRGQVGEQYF
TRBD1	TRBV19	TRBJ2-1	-	TGTGCCAGCCGTCCGGGACAGGGCTTCCCCAGCAATGAGCAGTTCTTC	CASRPGQGFPSNEQFF
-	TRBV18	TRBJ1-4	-	TGTGCCAGCTCACTAGGGGCAGAGGGTGAAAAACTGTTTTTT	CASSLGAEGEKLFF
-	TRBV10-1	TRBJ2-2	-	TGCGCCAGCAGTTCTACAACAGGGACGGCGAACACCGGGGAGCTGTTTTTT	CASSSTTGTANTGELFF
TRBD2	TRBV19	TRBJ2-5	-	TGTGCCAGTACCGCTAGCGGGCAAGAGACCCAGTACTTC	CASTASGQETQYF
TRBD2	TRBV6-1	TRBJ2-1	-	TGTGCCAGCAGTGAATCGGGGGAGGGACACAATGAGCAGTTCTTC	CASSESGEGHNEQFF
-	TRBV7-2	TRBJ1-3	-	TGTGCCAGCAGCTTAGGGTCCTCTGGAAACACCATATATTTT	CASSLGSSGNTIYF
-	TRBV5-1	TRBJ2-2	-	TGCGCCAGCGCTAGAGGGTACAACACCGGGGAGCTGTTTTTT	CASARGYNTGELFF
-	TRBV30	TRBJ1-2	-	TGTGCCTGGAGTGGATCAGCAAACTATGGCTACACCTTC	CAWSGSANYGYTF
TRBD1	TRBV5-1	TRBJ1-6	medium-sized	TGCGCCAGCAGCCATGACAGGGGAAGTTCACCCCTCCACTTT	CASSHDRGSSPLHF
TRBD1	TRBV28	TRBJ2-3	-	TGTGCCAGCAGTCCGACACAGGGGACAGATACGCAGTATTTT	CASSPTQGTDTQYF
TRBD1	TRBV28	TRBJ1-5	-	TGTGCCAGCACTTGGGACAGGATCAATCAGCCCCAGCATTTT	CASTWDRINQPQHF
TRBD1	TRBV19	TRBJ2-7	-	TGTGCCAGTAGTGTGGGACAGGGGGGCTACGAGCAGTACTTC	CASSVGQGGYEQYF